This T cell receptor (beta chain) emerged from a study of CD8+CD57+ T cells in acquired aplastic anemia. Study-wide background: Isolated CD4+ and CD8+ cells, once sorted, yielded DNA averaging around 3.1 ug. Healthy donor sequencing depth: 8.5 million to 10.8 million CD4+, roughly 12 million CD8+ reads. Overall study results and limits: Patients and controls had CD8+ Simpson's diversity values that were not significantly distinct. Patients and controls shared 25 to 30 CD8+ CDR3 sequences.

Worth noting for this clonotype: The antigen remains unidentified.

Genomic DNA was employed as the template in profiling TCR beta VDJ and CDR3. MiXCR, run by TCRdb on the reads, gives a single entry per CDR3 protein. This table has 200,000 to 250,000 distinct CDR3 sequences, about a third appearing once. CDR1 is SNHLY, CDR2 FYNNEI, per germline. V dropped 6 bases and J dropped 1 base, with 12 bases sitting between them. CDR3 length equals 14 residues. This sequence originates from a human donor in good health, serving as a control. This sequence joins TRBV2 and TRBJ1-1; no firm D call. The sequenced sample consisted of sorted CD4+, CD8+, or CD8+CD57+ T cells (not recorded which) from PBMCs. The CDR3 nucleotides read TGTGCCAGCAGGCGGTCTCAGTCGAACACTGAAGCTTTCTTT. Its translation is CASRRSQSNTEAFF.